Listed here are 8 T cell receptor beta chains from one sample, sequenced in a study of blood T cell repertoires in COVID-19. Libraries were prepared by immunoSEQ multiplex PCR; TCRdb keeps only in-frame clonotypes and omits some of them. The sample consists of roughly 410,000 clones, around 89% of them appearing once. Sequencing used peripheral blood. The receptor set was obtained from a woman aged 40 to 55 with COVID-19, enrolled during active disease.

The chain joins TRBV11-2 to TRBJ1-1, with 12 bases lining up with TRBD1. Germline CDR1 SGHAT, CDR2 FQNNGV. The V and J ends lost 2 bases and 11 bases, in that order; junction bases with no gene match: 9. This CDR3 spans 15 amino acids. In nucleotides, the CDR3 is TGTGCCAGCAGCTTAAGGAGTGGGACAGGGGGCGAGGCTTTCTTT. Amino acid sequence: CASSLRSGTGGEAFF.

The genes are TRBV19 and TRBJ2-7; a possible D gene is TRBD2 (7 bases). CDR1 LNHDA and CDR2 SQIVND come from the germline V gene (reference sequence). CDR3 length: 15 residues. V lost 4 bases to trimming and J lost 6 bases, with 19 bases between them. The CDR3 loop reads CASSTKGGARGEQYF. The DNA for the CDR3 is TGTGCCAGTAGTACCAAAGGGGGGGCGCGAGGCGAGCAGTACTTC.

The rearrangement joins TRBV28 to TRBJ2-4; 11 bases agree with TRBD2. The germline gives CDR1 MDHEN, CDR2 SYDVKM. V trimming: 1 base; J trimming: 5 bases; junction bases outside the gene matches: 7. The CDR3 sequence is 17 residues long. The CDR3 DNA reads TGTGCCAGCAGTTTATTTGAAACTAGCGGGAGCCAAAACATTCAGTACTTC. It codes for CASSLFETSGSQNIQYF. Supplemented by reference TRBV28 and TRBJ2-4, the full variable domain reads DVKVTQSSRYLVKRTGEKVFLECVQDMDHENMFWYRQDPGLGLRLIYFSYDVKMKEKGDIPEGYSVSREKKERFSLILESASTNQTSMYLCASSLFETSGSQNIQYFGAGTRLSVL.

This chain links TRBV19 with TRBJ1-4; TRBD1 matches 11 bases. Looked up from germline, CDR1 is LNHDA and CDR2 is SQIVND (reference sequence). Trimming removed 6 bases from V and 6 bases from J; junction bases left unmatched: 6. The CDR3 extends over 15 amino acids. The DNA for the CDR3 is TGTGCCAGTAGCCCCCGGGACAGGGGGTATGAAAAACTGTTTTTT. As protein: CASSPRDRGYEKLFF.

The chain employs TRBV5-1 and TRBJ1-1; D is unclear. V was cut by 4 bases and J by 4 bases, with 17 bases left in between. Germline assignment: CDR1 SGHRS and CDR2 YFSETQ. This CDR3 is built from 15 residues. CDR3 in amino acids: CASSPRRVLGTEAFF. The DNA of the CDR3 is TGCGCCAGCAGCCCCCGTCGGGTGTTGGGCACTGAAGCTTTCTTT.

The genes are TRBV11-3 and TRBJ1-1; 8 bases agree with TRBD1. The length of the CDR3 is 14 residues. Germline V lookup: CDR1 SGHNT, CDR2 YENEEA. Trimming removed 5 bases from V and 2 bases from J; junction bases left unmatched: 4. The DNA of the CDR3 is TGTGCCAGCAGCCCAGGACAGGGAAACACTGAAGCTTTCTTT. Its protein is CASSPGQGNTEAFF. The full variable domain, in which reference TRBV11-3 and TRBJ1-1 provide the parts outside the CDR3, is EAGVVQSPRYKIIEKKQPVAFWCNPISGHNTLYWYLQNLGQGPELLIRYENEEAVDDSQLPKDRFSAERLKGVDSTLKIQPAELGDSAVYLCASSPGQGNTEAFFGQGTRLTVV.

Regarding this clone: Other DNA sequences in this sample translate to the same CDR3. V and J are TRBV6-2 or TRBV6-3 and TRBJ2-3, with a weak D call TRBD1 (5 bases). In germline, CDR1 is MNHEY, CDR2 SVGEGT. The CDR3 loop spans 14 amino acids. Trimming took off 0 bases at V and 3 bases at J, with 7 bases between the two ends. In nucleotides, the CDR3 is TGTGCCAGCAGTTACTCTGGGGCTACAGATACGCAGTATTTT. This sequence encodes CASSYSGATDTQYF.

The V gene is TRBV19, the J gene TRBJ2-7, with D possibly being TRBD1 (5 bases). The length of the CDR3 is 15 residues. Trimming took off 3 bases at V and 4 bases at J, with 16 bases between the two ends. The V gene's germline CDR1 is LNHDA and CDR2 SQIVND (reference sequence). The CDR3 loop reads CASSISSGPYYEQYF. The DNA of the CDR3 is TGTGCCAGTAGTATTTCGTCAGGGCCCTATTACGAGCAGTACTTC.